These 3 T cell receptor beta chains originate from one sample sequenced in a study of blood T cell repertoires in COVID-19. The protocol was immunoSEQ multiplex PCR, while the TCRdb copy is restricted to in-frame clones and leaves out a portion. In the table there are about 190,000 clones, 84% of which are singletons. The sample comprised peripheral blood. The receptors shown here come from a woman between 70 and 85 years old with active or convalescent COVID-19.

CDR3 amino acids: CASRGGTGADTQYF. CDR3 nucleotide sequence: TGTGCCAGCAGGGGCGGGACAGGCGCCGATACGCAGTATTTT. This chain links TRBV5-4 with TRBJ2-3; 8 nucleotides match TRBD1. Germline CDR1 and CDR2: SGHNT and YYREEE (reference sequence). There are 14 residues in the CDR3. J gave up 6 bases and V 5 bases, and 8 bases lay outside the gene matches.

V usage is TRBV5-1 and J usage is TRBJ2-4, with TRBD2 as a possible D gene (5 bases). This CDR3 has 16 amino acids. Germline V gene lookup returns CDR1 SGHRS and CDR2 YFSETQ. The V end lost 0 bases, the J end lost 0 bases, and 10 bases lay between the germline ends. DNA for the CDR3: TGCGCCAGCAGCTTGGATGGGGAGCTAGCCAAAAACATTCAGTACTTC. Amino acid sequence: CASSLDGELAKNIQYF.

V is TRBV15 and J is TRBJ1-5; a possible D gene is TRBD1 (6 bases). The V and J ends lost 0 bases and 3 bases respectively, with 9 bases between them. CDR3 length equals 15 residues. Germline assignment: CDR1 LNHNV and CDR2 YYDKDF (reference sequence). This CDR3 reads CATSREQGPNQPQHF. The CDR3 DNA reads TGTGCCACCAGCAGAGAACAGGGTCCCAATCAGCCCCAGCATTTT. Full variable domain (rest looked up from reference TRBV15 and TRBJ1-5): DAMVIQNPRYQVTQFGKPVTLSCSQTLNHNVMYWYQQKSSQAPKLLFHYYDKDFNNEADTPDNFQSRRPNTSFCFLDIRSPGLGDTAMYLCATSREQGPNQPQHFGDGTRLSIL.